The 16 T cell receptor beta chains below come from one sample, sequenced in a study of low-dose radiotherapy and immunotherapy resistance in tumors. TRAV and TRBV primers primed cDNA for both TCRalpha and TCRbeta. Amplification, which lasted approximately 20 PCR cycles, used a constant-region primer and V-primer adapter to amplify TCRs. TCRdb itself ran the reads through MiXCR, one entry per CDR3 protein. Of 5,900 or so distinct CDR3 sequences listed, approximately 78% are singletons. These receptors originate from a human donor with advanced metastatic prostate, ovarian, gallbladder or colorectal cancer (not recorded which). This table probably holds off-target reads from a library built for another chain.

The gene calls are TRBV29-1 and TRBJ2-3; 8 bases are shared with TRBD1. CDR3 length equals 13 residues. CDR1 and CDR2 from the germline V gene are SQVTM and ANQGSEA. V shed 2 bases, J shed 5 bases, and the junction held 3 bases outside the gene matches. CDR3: CSVERQGKDTQYF. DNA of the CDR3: TGCAGCGTTGAAAGACAGGGGAAAGATACGCAGTATTTT.

The CDR3 sequence is CSVRGSGNQPQHF. In nucleotides, the CDR3 is TGCAGCGTCCGAGGATCGGGCAATCAGCCCCAGCATTTT. The genes are TRBV29-1 and TRBJ1-5; D remains unclear. Per germline, CDR1 SQVTM and CDR2 ANQGSEA. Trimming took off 6 bases at V and 2 bases at J, with 11 bases between the two ends. This CDR3 region has 13 residues.

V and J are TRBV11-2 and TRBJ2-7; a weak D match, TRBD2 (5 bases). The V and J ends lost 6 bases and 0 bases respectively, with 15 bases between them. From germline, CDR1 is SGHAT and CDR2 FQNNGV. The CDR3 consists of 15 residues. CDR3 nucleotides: TGTGCCAGCAGACCGAAAGCGGCGAGCTCCTACGAGCAGTACTTC. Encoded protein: CASRPKAASSYEQYF.

CDR3: CASTLAGVYNEQFF. CDR3 nucleotide sequence: TGTGCCAGCACACTAGCGGGGGTTTACAATGAGCAGTTCTTC. The chain uses TRBV6-1 and TRBJ2-1, with 11 bases that match TRBD2. Losses at the gene ends were 7 bases for V and 4 bases for J; bases not matched to a gene: 3. Per germline, CDR1 MNHNS and CDR2 SASEGT. There are 14 residues in the CDR3.

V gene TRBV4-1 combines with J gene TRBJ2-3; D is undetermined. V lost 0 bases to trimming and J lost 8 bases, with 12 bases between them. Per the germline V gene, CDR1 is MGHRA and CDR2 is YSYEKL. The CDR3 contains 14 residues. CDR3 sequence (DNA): TGCGCCAGCAGCCAAGAAGTGAAGGCTTTTACGCAGTATTTT. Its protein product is CASSQEVKAFTQYF.

Here the CDR3 reads CASRAARLAGRLYEQFF. The CDR3 nucleotides are TGTGCCAGCAGAGCCGCTCGACTAGCGGGACGCCTTTATGAGCAGTTCTTC. The chain recombines TRBV28 with TRBJ2-1, with TRBD2 matching over 11 bases. The CDR3 covers 17 residues. V lost 6 bases, J lost 8 bases, and 15 bases stayed unmatched. Germline CDR1 MDHEN, CDR2 SYDVKM. The full variable domain, rest sourced from reference TRBV28 and TRBJ2-1, is DVKVTQSSRYLVKRTGEKVFLECVQDMDHENMFWYRQDPGLGLRLIYFSYDVKMKEKGDIPEGYSVSREKKERFSLILESASTNQTSMYLCASRAARLAGRLYEQFFGPGTRLTVL.

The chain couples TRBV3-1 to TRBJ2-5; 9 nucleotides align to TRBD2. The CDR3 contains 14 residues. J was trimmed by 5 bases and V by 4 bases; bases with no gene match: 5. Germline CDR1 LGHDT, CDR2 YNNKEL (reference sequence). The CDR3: CASSPPGLAETQYF. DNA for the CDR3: TGTGCCAGCAGCCCGCCGGGACTAGCCGAGACCCAGTACTTC.

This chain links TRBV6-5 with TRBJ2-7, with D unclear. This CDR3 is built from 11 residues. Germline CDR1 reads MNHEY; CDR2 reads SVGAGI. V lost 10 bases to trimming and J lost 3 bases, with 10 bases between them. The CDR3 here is CATRYGYEQYF. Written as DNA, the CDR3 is TGTGCCACCAGATACGGCTACGAGCAGTACTTC.

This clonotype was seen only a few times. CDR3 nucleotide sequence: TGTGCCAGCAGCTTAGATAGGACAGTCTCCGGGGAGCTGTTTTTT. This sequence encodes CASSLDRTVSGELFF. This chain links TRBV11-1 with TRBJ2-2; D is perhaps TRBD1 (6 bases). Trimming left V 1 base short and J 6 bases short, with 12 bases between. The CDR3 sequence is 15 residues long. Germline CDR1 is SGHAT and CDR2 is FQDESV (reference sequence).

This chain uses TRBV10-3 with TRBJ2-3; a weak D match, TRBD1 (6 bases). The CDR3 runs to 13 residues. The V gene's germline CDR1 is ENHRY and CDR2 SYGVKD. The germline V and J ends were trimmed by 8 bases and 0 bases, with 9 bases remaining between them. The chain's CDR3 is CAIATGSTDTQYF. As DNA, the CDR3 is TGTGCCATCGCGACAGGTAGCACAGATACGCAGTATTTT.

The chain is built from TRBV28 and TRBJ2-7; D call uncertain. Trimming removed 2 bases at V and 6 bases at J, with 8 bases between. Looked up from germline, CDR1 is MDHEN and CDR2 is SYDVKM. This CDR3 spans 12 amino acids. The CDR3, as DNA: TGTGCCAGCAGTTTAGTTAGCCGCGAGCAGTACTTC. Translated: CASSLVSREQYF.

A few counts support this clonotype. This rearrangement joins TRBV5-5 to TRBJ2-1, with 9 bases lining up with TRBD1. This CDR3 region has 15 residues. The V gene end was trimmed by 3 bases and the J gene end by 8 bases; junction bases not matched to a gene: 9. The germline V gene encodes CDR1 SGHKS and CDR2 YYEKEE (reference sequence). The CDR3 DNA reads TGTGCCAGCAGCTGGCCGGGACAGGGTACCGATGAGCAGTTCTTC. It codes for CASSWPGQGTDEQFF. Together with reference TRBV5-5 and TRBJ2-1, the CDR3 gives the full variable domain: DAGVTQSPTHLIKTRGQQVTLRCSPISGHKSVSWYQQVLGQGPQFIFQYYEKEERGRGNFPDRFSARQFPNYSSELNVNALLLGDSALYLCASSWPGQGTDEQFFGPGTRLTVL.

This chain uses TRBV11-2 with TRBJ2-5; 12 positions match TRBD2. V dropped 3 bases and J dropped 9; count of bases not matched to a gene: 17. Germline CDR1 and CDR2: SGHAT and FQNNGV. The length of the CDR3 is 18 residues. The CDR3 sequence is CASSFDPSGRASGSAQYF. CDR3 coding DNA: TGTGCCAGCAGCTTCGATCCTAGCGGGAGGGCCAGTGGAAGTGCCCAGTACTTC.

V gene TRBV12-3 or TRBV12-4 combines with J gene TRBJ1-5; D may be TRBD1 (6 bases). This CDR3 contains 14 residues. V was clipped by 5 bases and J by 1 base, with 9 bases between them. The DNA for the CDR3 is TGTGCCAGCAGTACAGGGAGCAGCAATCAGCCCCAGCATTTT. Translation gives CASSTGSSNQPQHF.

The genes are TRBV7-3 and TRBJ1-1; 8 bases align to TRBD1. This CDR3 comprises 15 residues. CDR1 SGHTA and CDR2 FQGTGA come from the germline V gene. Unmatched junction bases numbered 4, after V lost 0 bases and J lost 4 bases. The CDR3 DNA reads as TGTGCCAGCAGCTTAACGACAGGGACAGGCACTGAAGCTTTCTTT. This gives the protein CASSLTTGTGTEAFF.

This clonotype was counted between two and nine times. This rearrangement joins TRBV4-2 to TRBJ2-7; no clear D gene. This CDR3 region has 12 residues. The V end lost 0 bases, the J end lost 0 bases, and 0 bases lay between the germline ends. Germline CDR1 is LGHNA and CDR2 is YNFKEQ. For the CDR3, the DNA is TGTGCCAGCAGCCAAGACTCCTACGAGCAGTACTTC. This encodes CASSQDSYEQYF.